This T cell receptor (beta chain) comes out of a study of a mutant IDH1 vaccine in newly diagnosed glioma. Study-wide context: Vaccinations were initiated 4-6 weeks following radiotherapy alone, or were given together with temozolomide cycles. The treated population exhibited a male proportion of about 60%, a female proportion of roughly 40%, and a mean age of about 40 years.

TCRdb's copy holds only in-frame clones and misses some; the assay was immunoSEQ multiplex PCR. Here the sample spans roughly 34,000 clones, approximately 90% being singletons. Comment on this clone: What it recognizes is unknown.

The time point here: week 47, end of study. One vaccine dose held 300 ug of mutant IDH1 20-mer peptide and came with topical imiquimod. V lost 5 bases and J lost 8, with 15 bases in between. The CDR3 is 13 amino acids. CDR1 and CDR2 from the germline V gene are MNHEY and SVGAGI. Sequencing was performed on PBMCs, taken from a glioma patient whose treatment included an IDH1 peptide vaccine. The chain combines TRBV6-5 with TRBJ1-2, with D perhaps matching TRBD1 (6 bases). The receptor comes from a woman aged 40-49 years with glioma. The CDR3 DNA is TGTGCCAGCAGTCCCCCAGGGGAGTCAGGCTACACCTTC. It specifies CASSPPGESGYTF.